Below are 8 T cell receptor beta chains sequenced from a single sample in a study of blood T cell repertoires in COVID-19. Repertoires were generated with immunoSEQ multiplex PCR, while TCRdb's copy carries only in-frame clones and drops some. The table lists about 120,000 clones, over 70% of them singletons. Sequencing was done on a sample of peripheral blood. The receptor source for this set is an older woman with acute or convalescent COVID-19.

V gene TRBV28 combines with J gene TRBJ2-5; D might be TRBD1 (5 bases). The CDR3 is 14 residues long. The germline CDR1 and CDR2 sequences are MDHEN and SYDVKM. The V gene lost 4 bases and the J gene lost 5 bases, with 14 bases spanning the gap. The chain's CDR3 is CASSYRGRVETQYF. The CDR3 coding sequence is TGTGCCAGCAGTTATAGGGGCAGGGTCGAGACCCAGTACTTC.

V gene TRBV5-1 combines with J gene TRBJ2-1, with TRBD2 matching over 9 bases. The germline gives CDR1 SGHRS, CDR2 YFSETQ. V shed 3 bases, J shed 4 bases, and the junction held 5 bases outside the gene matches. The CDR3 runs to 15 residues. The CDR3 DNA sequence: TGCGCCAGCAGCTCCTCTAGCGGGACGTACAATGAGCAGTTCTTC. This translates into CASSSSSGTYNEQFF.

V is TRBV12-3 or TRBV12-4 and J is TRBJ1-3; D perhaps matches TRBD1 (6 bases). Between the trimmed V and J ends, which lost 10 bases and 2 bases, there was a span of 12 bases. This CDR3 is built from 13 residues. CDR3 bases: TGTGCCACCGACAGGTCCGCTGGAAACACCATATATTTT. This codes for CATDRSAGNTIYF.

The gene calls are TRBV5-1 and TRBJ1-2; tentatively, D is TRBD1 (6 bases). The CDR3 has 14 amino acids. Germline CDR1 SGHRS, CDR2 YFSETQ. V was clipped by 3 bases and J by 3 bases, with 12 bases between them. The CDR3 DNA is TGCGCCAGCAGCTCCCGGGGGGCGGACTATGGCTACACCTTC. It specifies CASSSRGADYGYTF.

The chain recombines TRBV13 with TRBJ1-1; TRBD1 aligns across 7 bases. CDR1 is PRHDT, CDR2 FYEKMQ, per germline (reference sequence). V lost 5 bases and J lost 2; bases outside the gene matches: 5. The CDR3 is made up of 14 amino acids. The CDR3 protein is CASSVRDRNTEAFF. The CDR3 DNA follows: TGTGCCAGCAGCGTCCGGGACAGAAACACTGAAGCTTTCTTT.

The genes are TRBV5-1 and TRBJ1-5; 9 nucleotides match TRBD1. The CDR3 runs to 14 residues. V was pared by 4 bases and J by 6 bases, with 5 bases of the junction left unmatched. Germline V gene lookup returns CDR1 SGHRS and CDR2 YFSETQ. The chain's CDR3 is CASSKTGGSQPQHF. In DNA form, the CDR3 reads TGCGCCAGCAGCAAAACAGGGGGCAGTCAGCCCCAGCATTTT.

The V call is TRBV7-9, the J call TRBJ2-5; 7 bases fit TRBD1. The CDR3 spans 16 residues. V shed 6 bases, J shed 2 bases, and the junction held 12 bases outside the gene matches. Germline values: CDR1 SEHNR, CDR2 FQNEAQ (reference sequence). CDR3 bases: TGTGCCAGCAGTCACAAAGACAGGGAAACACAAGAGACCCAGTACTTC. This gives the protein CASSHKDRETQETQYF.

The chain recombines TRBV28 with TRBJ1-2, with a possible D match to TRBD1 (5 bases). Trimming took off 4 bases at V and 2 bases at J, with 17 bases between the two ends. The CDR3 covers 16 residues. Germline CDR1 reads MDHEN; CDR2 reads SYDVKM. The CDR3 protein is CASSSSGEGPNYGYTF. The CDR3 region has the DNA TGTGCCAGCAGTTCCTCCGGGGAGGGGCCCAACTATGGCTACACCTTC.